Sequencing of this T cell receptor (beta chain) was carried out in a study of blood T cell repertoires in COVID-19. About the study: Spain, Italy and the United States supplied samples that represented acute and convalescent COVID-19.

Participants spanned ages about 18 to 90 years and resided in 20 to 25 US areas. Donors were grouped by their self-reported clinical history. Per the authors' pipeline: Nucleated cell counts were estimated from reference gene primer amplification. Assay: immunoSEQ multiplex PCR; the TCRdb copy retains only in-frame clones and omits some. Clone size and the V and J calls come from that table; the DNA yielded D and trimming. The sample consists of about 250,000 clones, 70% to 90% of them appearing once. This clone has just a few counts. The receptor was derived from a woman between 50 and 59 years old who had been exposed to COVID-19. The sequenced sample was PBMCs or T cells enriched from blood (not recorded which).

The CDR3 protein is CASSATGANTGELFF. The DNA for the CDR3 is TGTGCCAGCAGTGCGACGGGGGCGAACACCGGGGAGCTGTTTTTT. The V gene is TRBV2, the J gene TRBJ2-2, with D possibly TRBD2 on 6 matching bases. From germline, CDR1 is SNHLY and CDR2 FYNNEI. Deletions cut 4 bases from V and 0 bases from J, with 9 bases between. The CDR3 loop spans 15 amino acids.